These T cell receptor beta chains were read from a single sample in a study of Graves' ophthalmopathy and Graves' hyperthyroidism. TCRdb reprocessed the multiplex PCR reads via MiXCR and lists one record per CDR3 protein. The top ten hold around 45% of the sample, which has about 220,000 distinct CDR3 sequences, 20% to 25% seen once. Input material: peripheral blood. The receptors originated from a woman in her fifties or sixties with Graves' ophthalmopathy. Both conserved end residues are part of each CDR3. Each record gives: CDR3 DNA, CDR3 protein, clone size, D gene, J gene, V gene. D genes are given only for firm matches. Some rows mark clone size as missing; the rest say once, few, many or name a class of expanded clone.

DNA: TGTGCCAGCAGTGTTTTGGACAGGGGTTATTCCTACGAGCAGTACTTC; CDR3: CASSVLDRGYSYEQYF; size: many; D: TRBD1; J: TRBJ2-7; V: TRBV6-1
DNA: TGTGCCAGCAGCACGACTTGGTCGTCTGCCGAGCAGTACTTC; CDR3: CASSTTWSSAEQYF; size: many; D: .; J: TRBJ2-7; V: TRBV2
DNA: TGCAGTGCCCCCTGGACCACCTACGAGCAGTACTTC; CDR3: CSAPWTTYEQYF; size: many; D: .; J: TRBJ2-7; V: TRBV20-1
DNA: TGTGCCAGCAGCTTAGGCGGGACTAGCACAGATACGCAGTATTTT; CDR3: CASSLGGTSTDTQYF; size: .; D: .; J: TRBJ2-3; V: TRBV11-2
DNA: TGTGCCAGCAGCTTAAATATCGGGGAGCTGTTTTTT; CDR3: CASSLNIGELFF; size: .; D: .; J: TRBJ2-2; V: TRBV5-5
DNA: TGCGCCAGCAGTGATGACCGGGGGACCCAGTACTTC; CDR3: CASSDDRGTQYF; size: many; D: .; J: TRBJ2-5; V: TRBV10-1
DNA: TGTGCCAGCTCATCACTTACCGGGGGACAGAAAAACATTCAGTACTTC; CDR3: CASSSLTGGQKNIQYF; size: .; D: .; J: TRBJ2-4; V: TRBV18
DNA: TGTGCCAGCAGTTTCTCGGGCGGGGTAGCGGGACTCGCCGAGCAGTACTTC; CDR3: CASSFSGGVAGLAEQYF; size: .; D: TRBD2; J: TRBJ2-7; V: TRBV11-2
DNA: TGCGCCAGCAGCTTGGTTTCAGGGCATACCTACGAGCAGTACTTC; CDR3: CASSLVSGHTYEQYF; size: many; D: .; J: TRBJ2-7; V: TRBV5-1
DNA: TGTGCCAGCAGTTACCGCGGGACAGGGCTCTACGAGCAGTACTTC; CDR3: CASSYRGTGLYEQYF; size: many; D: TRBD1; J: TRBJ2-7; V: TRBV6-2/TRBV6-3
DNA: TGCGCCAGCAGCTTGCGGGGACTAGCTTCCTACGAGCAGTACTTC; CDR3: CASSLRGLASYEQYF; size: .; D: TRBD2; J: TRBJ2-7; V: TRBV5-1
DNA: TGCAGCGTTAGACGGACCGCGGGGAACACTGAAGCTTTCTTT; CDR3: CSVRRTAGNTEAFF; size: many; D: .; J: TRBJ1-1; V: TRBV29-1
DNA: TGCGCCAGCAGACCCGGGGGACCGACACTTGACTACACCTTC; CDR3: CASRPGGPTLDYTF; size: many; D: .; J: TRBJ1-2; V: TRBV10-2
DNA: TGTGCCAGCAGTGAAAGGGGGGGCTCGGGCACTGAAGCTTTCTTT; CDR3: CASSERGGSGTEAFF; size: many; D: .; J: TRBJ1-1; V: TRBV2
DNA: TGTGCCAGCAGCGGAACAGCCGCGAACACTGAAGCTTTCTTT; CDR3: CASSGTAANTEAFF; size: few; D: .; J: TRBJ1-1; V: TRBV7-9
DNA: TGTGCCAGCAGTTTACCAATGCCCTACGAGCAGTACTTC; CDR3: CASSLPMPYEQYF; size: many; D: .; J: TRBJ2-7; V: TRBV28
DNA: TGTGCCAGCAGTTTGTCGAGCGGGGTTTTGAACGAGCAGTACTTC; CDR3: CASSLSSGVLNEQYF; size: .; D: TRBD2; J: TRBJ2-7; V: TRBV28
DNA: TGTGCCAGCAAGATCAGGGGGGGGGAGGTCTTTAACACTGAAGCTTTCTTT; CDR3: CASKIRGGEVFNTEAFF; size: many; D: TRBD1; J: TRBJ1-1; V: TRBV6-4